The sequence of this T cell receptor beta chain was determined in a study of beta chain features in type 1 diabetes. The CDR3 extends over 16 amino acids. Germline lookup yields CDR1 LNHDA and CDR2 SQIVND (reference sequence). With V trimmed by 5 bases and J by 0 bases, 4 bases remained unmatched. General study points: People with Type 1 diabetes carried modestly yet significantly shorter TCRB CDR3s in all four CD4+ subsets.

Expressed TCRB transcripts got sequenced, as all isolated RNA was reverse transcribed. Profiling relied on immunoSEQ multiplex PCR, and the TCRdb table lists in-frame clones only, not all of them. The top ten hold roughly 0.019% of the sample, which has about 240,000 clones, approximately 15% seen once. This clone was seen only a few times. The target antigen is unknown. Material for sequencing was naive CD4+ T cells from blood. The sequence came from a man younger than 40 with type 1 diabetes. The gene calls are TRBV19 and TRBJ2-2; 9 positions agree with TRBD1. The CDR3 DNA follows: TGTGCCAGTAGTCTGAGGACAGGGGCGAACACCGGGGAGCTGTTTTTT. This gives the protein CASSLRTGANTGELFF.